Below are 11 T cell receptor beta chains sequenced from a single sample in a study of T cell responses to AZD1222 COVID-19 vaccine. The repertoire was sequenced with immunoSEQ multiplex PCR; TCRdb's copy has only in-frame clones and lacks some. The data show about 140,000 clones, with roughly 89% seen just once and roughly 5% held by the top ten. Specimen: peripheral blood, collected on day 0 of AZD1222 vaccination. These receptors were obtained from an adult in good health.

This clone was recorded a few times. The rearrangement uses TRBV24-1 and TRBJ2-2; a possible D gene is TRBD2 (6 bases). Germline V gene data show CDR1 as KGHDR and CDR2 as SFDVKD. The CDR3 is 17 residues long. V was clipped by 3 bases and J by 5 bases, with 18 bases between them. The chain's CDR3 is CATSDTPGRGRTGELFF. CDR3 DNA: TGTGCCACCAGTGATACACCGGGACGGGGGAGGACCGGGGAGCTGTTTTTT.

The V call is TRBV29-1, the J call TRBJ1-1; D is ambiguous. The CDR3 totals 13 residues. V lost 4 bases to trimming and J lost 3 bases, with 12 bases between them. The V gene's germline CDR1 is SQVTM and CDR2 ANQGSEA. The CDR3 DNA follows: TGCAGCGTTGCCCGGACGGTGGACACTGAAGCTTTCTTT. Translation: CSVARTVDTEAFF.

The chain couples TRBV11-2 to TRBJ2-2, with a tentative D call TRBD2 (5 bases). Trimming stripped 9 bases from V and 2 bases from J, with 16 bases between. Per the germline V gene, CDR1 is SGHAT and CDR2 is FQNNGV. The CDR3 has 15 amino acids. Here the CDR3 reads CASNTVEVNTGELFF. The CDR3 region has the DNA TGTGCCAGTAACACAGTGGAGGTTAACACCGGGGAGCTGTTTTTT.

V gene TRBV4-2 combines with J gene TRBJ2-7; 12 nucleotides match TRBD2. The CDR3 totals 17 residues. Germline V gene sequence: CDR1 LGHNA, CDR2 YNFKEQ. The ends lost 0 bases at V and 2 bases at J; junction bases unmatched: 5. CDR3 nucleotides: TGTGCCAGCAGCCAAGAACTAGCGGGAGGCTCTCCCTACGAGCAGTACTTC. It yields the protein CASSQELAGGSPYEQYF.

This clone appeared a single time. The CDR3 sequence is CASSESGQPVIYGYTF. Written as DNA, the CDR3 is TGTGCCAGCAGTGAATCGGGACAGCCCGTCATCTATGGCTACACCTTC. The V and J genes are TRBV25-1 and TRBJ1-2; 7 bases are shared with TRBD1. From germline, CDR1 is MGHDK and CDR2 SYGVNS. V shed 1 base, J shed 4 bases, and the junction held 9 bases outside the gene matches. This CDR3 contains 16 residues.

This chain connects TRBV28 to TRBJ1-4; D is unclear. Germline CDR1 MDHEN, CDR2 SYDVKM. CDR3 length: 13 residues. Between the trimmed V and J ends, which lost 4 bases and 7 bases, there was a span of 10 bases. The CDR3: CASSSGFAEKLFF. CDR3 sequence (DNA): TGTGCCAGCAGTTCCGGGTTCGCTGAAAAACTGTTTTTT.

The DNA of the CDR3 is TGTGCCAGCAGCCCTTTTAGAACTGAAGCTTTCTTT. Translating it yields CASSPFRTEAFF. This sequence joins TRBV9 and TRBJ1-1; D is unresolved. The CDR3 length is 12 residues. The ends were cut back, 4 bases at V and 5 bases at J, with 9 bases in the middle. CDR1 is SGDLS and CDR2 is YYNGEE in the germline V gene. Full variable domain (rest looked up from reference TRBV9 and TRBJ1-1): DSGVTQTPKHLITATGQRVTLRCSPRSGDLSVYWYQQSLDQGLQFLIQYYNGEERAKGNILERFSAQQFPDLHSELNLSSLELGDSALYFCASSPFRTEAFFGQGTRLTVV.

The chain couples TRBV5-4 to TRBJ2-6, with D maybe TRBD1 (5 bases). Trimming took off 4 bases at V and 0 bases at J, with 17 bases between the two ends. CDR1 and CDR2 from the germline V gene are SGHNT and YYREEE (reference sequence). This CDR3 region has 18 residues. The DNA for the CDR3 is TGTGCCAGCAGCGGCGTCAGGGTAGAGAGCTCTGGGGCCAACGTCCTGACTTTC. As protein: CASSGVRVESSGANVLTF.

The gene calls are TRBV19 and TRBJ1-6; no definite D call. Per the germline V gene, CDR1 is LNHDA and CDR2 is SQIVND (reference sequence). V was shortened by 3 bases and J by 0 bases, with 6 bases between the two germline ends. The CDR3 is 15 amino acids. CDR3 protein: CASSIRSSYNSPLHF. The CDR3 DNA follows: TGTGCCAGTAGTATCAGGAGCTCCTATAATTCACCCCTCCACTTT.

The gene calls are TRBV28 and TRBJ2-7; the D gene is possibly TRBD2 (5 bases). The CDR3 spans 11 residues. V lost 2 bases, J lost 11 bases, and 10 bases lay in between. Germline V CDR1 and CDR2: MDHEN, SYDVKM. The DNA of the CDR3 is TGTGCCAGCAGTTTAGCACGGGATGAGTACTTC. This encodes CASSLARDEYF.

The chain employs TRBV5-1 and TRBJ1-6; TRBD1 matches at 11 bases. The germline gives CDR1 SGHRS, CDR2 YFSETQ. The V and J ends lost 3 bases and 8 bases, in that order; junction bases with no gene match: 10. The length of the CDR3 is 17 residues. CDR3: CASSSSFPGQGDSPLHF. DNA of the CDR3: TGCGCCAGCAGCTCCAGCTTCCCGGGACAGGGGGATTCACCCCTCCACTTT.